The rows below give T cell receptor beta chains drawn from one sample of a study of vaccination and CD4 T cells after COVID-19. For these receptors, no antigen is known. MiXCR, applied by TCRdb to the PCR reads, yields one record per CDR3 protein. The sample has 20,000 to 25,000 distinct CDR3 sequences; under 40% are singletons. Material: CD4+ T cells from blood, cultured in vitro, obtained about 7 months after SARS-CoV-2 vaccination. The source of these receptors is a human donor who had recovered from COVID-19. The CDR3 runs from the conserved cysteine through the conserved F or W. The D gene is left open where the match is weak. The listing skips clone size in some rows; elsewhere it reads once, few, many or a size class.

V gene,D gene,J gene,clone size,CDR3 protein,CDR3 DNA
TRBV7-2,TRBD2,TRBJ2-7,few,CASSSGLGLSYEQYF,TGTGCCAGCAGCTCCGGACTAGGCCTCTCCTACGAGCAGTACTTC
TRBV5-4,.,TRBJ1-1,.,CASSPPQGNTEAFF,TGTGCCAGCAGCCCGCCACAGGGGAACACTGAAGCTTTCTTT
TRBV7-6,.,TRBJ1-1,.,CASSLGRQNTEAFF,TGTGCCAGCAGCTTAGGGCGGCAGAACACTGAAGCTTTCTTT
TRBV20-1,TRBD1,TRBJ1-1,.,CSARDEGARNLNTEAFF,TGCAGTGCTAGAGATGAGGGGGCGAGGAACTTGAACACTGAAGCTTTCTTT
TRBV10-2,.,TRBJ2-5,.,CASSDMGGGETQYF,TGCGCCAGCAGTGATATGGGTGGGGGAGAGACCCAGTACTTC
TRBV7-2,TRBD2,TRBJ2-7,.,CASSLETSGSPFEQYF,TGTGCCAGCAGCCTTGAGACTAGCGGGAGTCCCTTCGAGCAGTACTTC
TRBV19,.,TRBJ2-7,.,CASSIDRNYEQYF,TGTGCCAGTAGTATAGACAGGAACTACGAGCAGTACTTC
TRBV29-1,TRBD1,TRBJ2-7,.,CSVEGDRGTYEQYF,TGCAGCGTTGAAGGGGACAGGGGCACCTACGAGCAGTACTTC
TRBV7-2,.,TRBJ2-3,few,CASSSLNPDTQYF,TGTGCCAGCAGCTCACTAAATCCAGATACGCAGTATTTT
TRBV27,TRBD2,TRBJ2-1,few,CASRSAGLARNEQFF,TGTGCCAGCAGGAGCGCGGGACTAGCGCGCAATGAGCAGTTCTTC
TRBV18,.,TRBJ1-1,.,CASSRRDTEAFF,TGTGCCAGCTCACGCAGGGACACTGAAGCTTTCTTT
TRBV28,.,TRBJ2-1,.,CASTDGHNEQFF,TGTGCCAGCACCGACGGTCACAATGAGCAGTTCTTC
TRBV24-1,TRBD1,TRBJ2-2,.,CATGTGQGAGELFF,TGTGCCACCGGGACGGGGCAGGGGGCCGGGGAGCTGTTTTTT
TRBV7-9,.,TRBJ1-1,.,CASSWGAGEAFF,TGTGCCAGCAGCTGGGGTGCCGGTGAAGCTTTCTTT
TRBV7-2,.,TRBJ1-5,few,CASSLGDSNQPQHF,TGTGCCAGCAGCTTAGGGGATAGCAATCAGCCCCAGCATTTT
TRBV20-1,.,TRBJ1-2,few,CSARDNYGYTF,TGCAGTGCTAGAGATAACTATGGCTACACCTTC
TRBV7-2,.,TRBJ2-5,few,CASSRVRGTQYF,TGTGCCAGCAGCCGTGTGAGGGGGACCCAGTACTTC
TRBV7-2,.,TRBJ2-5,.,CASSALGTQYF,TGTGCCAGCAGCGCTTTGGGGACCCAGTACTTC
TRBV20-1,.,TRBJ1-5,few,CSAQPAGTPNQPQHF,TGCAGTGCTCAACCCGCCGGGACACCTAATCAGCCCCAGCATTTT
TRBV10-3,.,TRBJ2-7,.,CAISGGGRLGYEQYF,TGTGCCATCAGTGGTGGTGGGAGGCTCGGGTACGAGCAGTACTTC
TRBV20-1,TRBD2,TRBJ2-1,.,CSAVAGGRFSRRAYNEQFF,TGCAGTGCGGTAGCGGGAGGGAGGTTTTCTCGCCGTGCCTACAATGAGCAGTTCTTC
TRBV6-1,.,TRBJ2-7,.,CASRRSGDYEQYF,TGTGCCAGCAGGCGAAGCGGTGACTACGAGCAGTACTTC
TRBV7-9,.,TRBJ1-2,.,CASSPTGWNYGYTF,TGTGCCAGCAGCCCAACAGGCTGGAACTATGGCTACACCTTC
TRBV20-1,.,TRBJ2-5,few,CSAEYQETQYF,TGCAGCGCAGAGTACCAAGAGACCCAGTACTTC
TRBV7-2,.,TRBJ2-1,.,CASSLAAGLWGNEQFF,TGTGCCAGCAGCTTAGCGGCGGGCCTCTGGGGGAATGAGCAGTTCTTC
TRBV6-1,.,TRBJ2-5,.,CASSMDWEETQYF,TGTGCCAGCAGTATGGACTGGGAAGAGACCCAGTACTTC
TRBV7-8,.,TRBJ1-5,.,CASSLGTGSYSNQPQHF,TGTGCCAGCAGCTTAGGCACAGGGAGTTATAGCAATCAGCCCCAGCATTTT
TRBV10-3,.,TRBJ2-3,.,CAIRGAGDTDTQYF,TGTGCCATCCGGGGGGCGGGAGACACAGATACGCAGTATTTT
TRBV7-6,.,TRBJ1-6,.,CASSLGSSSASPLHF,TGTGCCAGCAGCTTAGGCAGTAGTTCGGCTTCACCCCTCCACTTT
TRBV20-1,TRBD1,TRBJ1-2,.,CSARVSGGHEYGYTF,TGCAGTGCTAGGGTTTCAGGGGGTCATGAGTATGGCTACACCTTC
TRBV19,TRBD2,TRBJ2-1,.,CASSPTSGRVGEQFF,TGTGCCAGTAGTCCAACTAGCGGGAGGGTCGGTGAGCAGTTCTTC
TRBV28,TRBD1,TRBJ2-1,.,CASGTGGGGNEQFF,TGTGCCAGCGGAACAGGGGGTGGAGGCAATGAGCAGTTCTTC
TRBV6-1,.,TRBJ2-5,few,CASRRNLETQYF,TGTGCCAGCAGACGCAATCTAGAGACCCAGTACTTC
TRBV7-8,.,TRBJ1-5,.,CASSLGGFQPQHF,TGTGCCAGCAGCTTAGGGGGTTTTCAGCCCCAGCATTTT
TRBV28,.,TRBJ1-2,few,CASSSGDYYGYTF,TGTGCCAGCAGTTCGGGGGACTACTATGGCTACACCTTC
TRBV6-1,TRBD1,TRBJ2-3,.,CASSELTGEPDTQYF,TGTGCCAGCAGTGAACTGACAGGGGAACCAGATACGCAGTATTTT